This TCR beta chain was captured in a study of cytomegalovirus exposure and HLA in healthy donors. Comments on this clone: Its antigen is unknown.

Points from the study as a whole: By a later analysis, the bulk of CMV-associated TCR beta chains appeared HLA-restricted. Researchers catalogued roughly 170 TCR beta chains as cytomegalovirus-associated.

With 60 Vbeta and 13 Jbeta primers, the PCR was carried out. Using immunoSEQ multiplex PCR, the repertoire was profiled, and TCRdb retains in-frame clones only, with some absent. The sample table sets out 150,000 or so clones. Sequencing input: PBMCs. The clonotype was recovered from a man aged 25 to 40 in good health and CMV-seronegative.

CDR3 DNA: TGTGCCAGCAGCTTGGAGAGGGTGGGAAACACCATATATTTT. It specifies CASSLERVGNTIYF. The chain recombines TRBV11-2 with TRBJ1-3; D not certain. The V gene lost 3 bases and the J gene lost 4 bases, with 10 bases spanning the gap. The CDR3 has 14 residues. Looked up from germline, CDR1 is SGHAT and CDR2 is FQNNGV. Complete variable domain (other parts from reference TRBV11-2 and TRBJ1-3): EAGVAQSPRYKIIEKRQSVAFWCNPISGHATLYWYQQILGQGPKLLIQFQNNGVVDDSQLPKDRFSAERLKGVDSTLKIQPAKLEDSAVYLCASSLERVGNTIYFGEGSWLTVV.